Listed below are T cell receptor beta chains from one sample, sequenced in a study of cytomegalovirus exposure and HLA in healthy donors. TCRdb's copy holds only in-frame clones and misses some; the assay was immunoSEQ multiplex PCR. This table has around 78,000 clones, roughly 83% appearing once. The sample comprised PBMCs. The receptors come from a woman in her fifties or sixties in good health and CMV-seronegative. The CDR3 runs from the conserved cysteine through the conserved F or W. The D gene is left open where the match is weak. Part of the rows lack a size; the others show once, few, many or a class for expanded clones.

v_call	clone_size	j_call	d_call	cdr3_aa	cdr3_nt
TRBV5-4	-	TRBJ1-1	TRBD1	CASMGTANSEAFF	TGTGCCAGCATGGGGACAGCCAACTCTGAAGCTTTCTTT
TRBV6-5	-	TRBJ1-4	-	CASSRDTRGGKLFF	TGTGCCAGCAGTCGCGACACCCGGGGGGGAAAACTGTTTTTT
TRBV6-1	-	TRBJ2-1	TRBD1	CASSRTGGDNEQFF	TGTGCCAGCAGTCGGACAGGGGGGGACAATGAGCAGTTCTTC
TRBV2	-	TRBJ2-7	-	CASRASTYEQYF	TGTGCCAGCAGGGCAAGTACCTACGAGCAGTACTTC
TRBV7-9	-	TRBJ2-3	TRBD2	CASSQTSGVTDTQYF	TGTGCCAGCAGCCAGACTAGCGGGGTAACAGATACGCAGTATTTT
TRBV7-9	-	TRBJ2-1	-	CASSLANFNNEQFF	TGTGCCAGCAGCTTAGCAAACTTCAACAATGAGCAGTTCTTC
TRBV15	medium-sized	TRBJ1-1	TRBD1	CATSRDRSGGNTEAFF	TGTGCCACCAGCAGAGATCGATCAGGGGGGAACACTGAAGCTTTCTTT
TRBV7-9	-	TRBJ1-2	-	CASSLGGGGGYTF	TGTGCCAGCAGCTTAGGTGGGGGCGGAGGCTACACCTTC
TRBV10-3	-	TRBJ1-5	-	CAISETVDSNQPQHF	TGTGCCATCAGTGAGACAGTCGATAGCAATCAGCCCCAGCATTTT
TRBV2	few	TRBJ2-7	TRBD2	CASSEGLAGREQYF	TGTGCCAGCAGTGAAGGACTAGCGGGACGCGAGCAGTACTTC
TRBV19	-	TRBJ2-5	TRBD1	CASSRRDRQETQYF	TGTGCCAGTAGTAGGAGGGACAGGCAAGAGACCCAGTACTTC
TRBV6-4	medium-sized	TRBJ2-3	TRBD2	CASSDLTSGADTQYF	TGTGCCAGCAGTGACTTGACTAGCGGGGCAGATACGCAGTATTTT
TRBV9	-	TRBJ2-3	-	CASSVATRDTQYF	TGTGCCAGCAGCGTAGCCACAAGAGATACGCAGTATTTT
TRBV11-1	once	TRBJ2-1	-	CASRARGSYNEQFF	TGTGCCAGCAGAGCACGGGGGAGCTACAATGAGCAGTTCTTC
TRBV2	-	TRBJ2-1	-	CASSEMAGWTYNEQFF	TGTGCCAGCAGTGAGATGGCGGGTTGGACCTACAATGAGCAGTTCTTC